The present T cell receptor (beta chain) was sequenced within a study of cytomegalovirus exposure and HLA in healthy donors. The CDR3 totals 15 residues. Germline V gene lookup returns CDR1 SGHRS and CDR2 YFSETQ. The V gene end was trimmed by 4 bases and the J gene end by 4 bases; junction bases not matched to a gene: 10. The primer mix had 60 Vbeta and 13 Jbeta primers. TCRdb's table, derived via immunoSEQ multiplex PCR, lists solely in-frame clones and lacks some. Seen here are roughly 120,000 clones, 82% observed once, and the top ten hold around 2.6%. The chain combines TRBV5-1 with TRBJ2-7; 8 bases are a match to TRBD1. The sample comprised PBMCs. The source of this sequence is a woman under 30 in good health and CMV-seronegative. CDR3 residues: CASSLGQGRDYEQYV. CDR3 DNA: TGCGCCAGCAGCCTTGGACAGGGTAGGGATTACGAGCAGTACGTC.